There are many counts of the clone carrying this T cell receptor (beta chain). What it recognizes is unknown. This record belongs to a study of T-cell memory formation after mild COVID-19. Trimming removed 11 bases at V and 5 bases at J, with 18 bases between. The CDR3 covers 13 residues. The V gene's germline CDR1 is SNHLY and CDR2 FYNNEI. TCRdb re-called the 5' RACE reads with MiXCR, one entry per CDR3 protein. The sample includes about 320,000 distinct CDR3 sequences, approximately 14% seen only once; the top ten take around 23%. Findings and caveats of the study: CD4+ clones that contracted lay mainly in CM and EM; CD8+ ones lay in EMRA. Researchers found some responding clones in pre-infection memory, a sign that cross-reactive memory joined.

The sequenced sample consisted of PBMCs or a T cell subset sorted from them (not recorded which). The source of this sequence is a man younger than 30 who had mild COVID-19 (a few samples of this study predate the infection). Cell type and time point are not known. This chain uses TRBV2 with TRBJ1-1; D call uncertain. CDR3 loop: CAGIRDGRTEAFF. The CDR3 bases are TGTGCCGGTATAAGAGACGGGCGGACTGAAGCTTTCTTT.